This TCR beta chain emerged from a study of PD-L1 blockade in urothelial cancer (dated by TCRdb to 2016 to 2017). Some background on the complete study: Every patient began therapy in 2014 and was given atezolizumab 1,200 mg intravenously every 3 weeks. Blood samples were analyzed at 3 weeks after treatment start (second dose) and at 6 weeks after treatment start. Blood samples gave a median of approximately 150,000 T cells and 80,000 to 95,000 unique TCRs, with a median clonality of approximately 0.08. Twenty-nine patients had pretreatment blood TCR-seq, 24 had at least one posttreatment blood collection, and 24 had tumor TCR-seq. Somatic, immune and clinical correlates of response to PD-L1 blockade with atezolizumab in urothelial cancer were the focus of an exploratory multi-omic analysis. Patients had an ECOG performance status of 0 or 1 and had received between 0 and 3 prior chemotherapy regimens. About 90% of the roughly 29 patients were identified as males with urothelial cancer of bladder origin, and a prior smoking history was reported by 18 of 29 patients. In the same patients who had TCR sequencing, pretreatment tumors also underwent whole exome sequencing and RNA sequencing. Durable clinical benefit meant progression-free survival longer than 6 months, and TCR features were also tested against progression-free and overall survival. Pretreatment tumor samples and matched peripheral blood, collected serially before and after atezolizumab treatment, underwent TCR sequencing. Durable clinical benefit was achieved by nine patients and was not achieved by 20 patients.

Synthetic TCR analog templates were spiked into each PCR to estimate absolute template abundance from read counts. The immunoSEQ assay used bias-controlled V and J gene primers to amplify TCRbeta CDR3 regions from genomic DNA. Sequencing of rearranged TCRbeta segments was done at approximately 20X coverage. Concerning the study's data processing: Sequencing errors were corrected by clustering and CDR3s were annotated against IMGT to assign V, D and J genes. Out-of-frame and stop-codon sequences were excluded, and only productive TCRbeta rearrangements were used in downstream analyses. Clonality was computed as one minus Shannon entropy normalized by the log of the number of unique productive sequences. Fisher's exact test with Benjamini-Hochberg correction, at a threshold of adjusted p below 0.01, was used to find clones that differed between time points or between blood and tumor. Held by TCRdb, this immuneACCESS table contains in-frame sequences only and omits some clones. Under half of the omission traces to an unresolved V gene where checked; the cause of the rest is unknown. The DNA was the basis for D and trimming; V, J and clone size are from that table. This sample holds under 95,000 clones; 84% were observed only once. The top ten clonotypes cover roughly 9% of the sample.

The germline V end is reduced by 6 bases and the J end by 5 bases; junction bases left unmatched: 6. Per the germline V gene, MNHNS is the CDR1 and SASEGT is the CDR2. Taken from cysteine to phenylalanine, the CDR3 has 13 residues. The DNA shown is the 39-base CDR3, in frame from base 1. What the study reported, not specific to this receptor: Patients with durable benefit showed greater expansion of tumor-associated TCR clones in peripheral blood 3 weeks after starting treatment (n of about 22, p = 0.022). Because of the small sample size (n ≈ 29) and the many exploratory analyses performed, the results are intended to be regarded as hypothesis-generating. Improved progression-free and overall survival was found to be associated with pretreatment peripheral blood TCR clonality below the median.

A word on this clone: What antigen it recognizes has not been identified. The record has no base qualities; no much larger clone is one base away.

The intended sense of this specimen's time point label: pretreatment peripheral blood. The cohort included 25 to 35 patients with locally advanced or metastatic urothelial carcinoma who were treated at Memorial Sloan Kettering on a trial protocol. Peripheral blood mononuclear cells were collected pretreatment and during treatment, with between 1 and 8 total time points obtained per patient. The Qiagen DNeasy Blood extraction kit was used to purify genomic DNA from total PBMCs and tumor samples. Collected pretreatment and during treatment, PBMCs were isolated and stored as previously described. The TCR sequence derives from an older woman with urothelial cancer. The chain couples TRBV6-1 to TRBJ2-7, with TRBD1 identical over 8 junction bases. The sequenced sample was PBMCs, obtained around atezolizumab (anti-PD-L1) treatment. The DNA sequence follows: TGTGCCAGCAGAGTAGGACAGGGCGACGAGCAGTACTTC. Its protein product is CASRVGQGDEQYF.